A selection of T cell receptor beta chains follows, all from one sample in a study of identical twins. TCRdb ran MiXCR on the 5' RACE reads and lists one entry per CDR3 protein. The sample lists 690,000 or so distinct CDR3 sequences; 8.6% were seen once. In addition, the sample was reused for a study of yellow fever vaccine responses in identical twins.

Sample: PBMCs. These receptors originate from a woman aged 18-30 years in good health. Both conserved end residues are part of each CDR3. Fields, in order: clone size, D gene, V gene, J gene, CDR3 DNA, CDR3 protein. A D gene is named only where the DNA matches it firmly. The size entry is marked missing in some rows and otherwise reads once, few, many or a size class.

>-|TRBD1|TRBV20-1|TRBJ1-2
TGCAGTGCTAGAGATCCCAGGCTTACAGGGGTCTATGGCTACACCTTC
CSARDPRLTGVYGYTF
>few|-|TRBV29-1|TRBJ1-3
TGCAGCGTCTCGGGCTCTGGAAACACCATATATTTT
CSVSGSGNTIYF
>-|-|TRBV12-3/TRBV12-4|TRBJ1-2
TGTGCCAGCAGCCGGCGGACAGACCTCTATGGCTACACCTTC
CASSRRTDLYGYTF
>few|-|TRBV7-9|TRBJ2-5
TGTGCCAGCAGCGGAGCCCAGGTGACAGCACAAGAGACCCAGTACTTC
CASSGAQVTAQETQYF
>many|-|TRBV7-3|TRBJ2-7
TGTGCCAGCAGCTTAAATGGTGGCTACGAGCAGTACTTC
CASSLNGGYEQYF
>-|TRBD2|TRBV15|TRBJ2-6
TGTGCCACCAGAGCTAGCGGGCTAAGCTCTGGGGCCAACGTCCTGACTTTC
CATRASGLSSGANVLTF
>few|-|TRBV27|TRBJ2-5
TGTGCCAGCAGTTTGGCGTCGAACCAAGAGACCCAGTACTTC
CASSLASNQETQYF
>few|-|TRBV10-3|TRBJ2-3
TGTGCCATCAGTGAGTCCCGCGGCTCAGATACGCAGTATTTT
CAISESRGSDTQYF
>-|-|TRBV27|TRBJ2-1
TGTGCCAGCAGTTTATCGGGGGCGGGGTTCCGGATCTTC
CASSLSGAGFRIF
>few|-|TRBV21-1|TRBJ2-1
TGTGCCAGCAGCTCCCGCCAGGACGGAGTCTACAATGAGCAGTTCTTC
CASSSRQDGVYNEQFF
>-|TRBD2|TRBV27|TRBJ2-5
TGTGCCAGCAGTGATAGCGGGGCCCAAGAGACCCAGTACTTC
CASSDSGAQETQYF
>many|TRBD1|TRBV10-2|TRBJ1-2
TGCGCCAGCAGACCCCGGGACAGAGACTATGGCTACACCTTC
CASRPRDRDYGYTF
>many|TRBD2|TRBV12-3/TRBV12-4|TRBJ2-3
TGTGCCAGCAGTGTCAGCGGGAGCCGCACAGATACGCAGTATTTT
CASSVSGSRTDTQYF
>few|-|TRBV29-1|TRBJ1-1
TGCAGCGTTGAGGGGGACTTGAACACTGAAGCTTTCTTT
CSVEGDLNTEAFF
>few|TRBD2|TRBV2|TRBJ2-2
TGTGCCAGCAGTGGAGCCCGGGGAGGGAGAAGGACCGGGGAGCTGTTTTTT
CASSGARGGRRTGELFF
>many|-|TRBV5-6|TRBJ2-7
TGTGCCAGCAGGGAGATGGATGCAGGGTCTACCTACGAGCAGTACTTC
CASREMDAGSTYEQYF
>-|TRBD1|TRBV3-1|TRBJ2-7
TGTGCCAGCAGCATAGGGACAGGGCCGGTAGGAGCCTACGAGCAGTACTTC
CASSIGTGPVGAYEQYF
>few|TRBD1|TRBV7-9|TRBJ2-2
TGTGCCAGCATAGGCCAGGCAGGGGGTACCGGGGAGCTGTTTTTT
CASIGQAGGTGELFF
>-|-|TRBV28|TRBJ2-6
TGTGCCAGCAGTTTATTCGCGGGGGCGAGCTCTGGGGCCAACGTCCTGACTTTC
CASSLFAGASSGANVLTF
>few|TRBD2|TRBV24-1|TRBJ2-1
TGTGCCACCAGTGACCCTTGGACTAGCGGGAGTGATAACAATGAGCAGTTCTTC
CATSDPWTSGSDNNEQFF
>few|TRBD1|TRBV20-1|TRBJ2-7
TGCAGTGCTAGAGATATGGGACAGGCCTACGAGCAGTACTTC
CSARDMGQAYEQYF
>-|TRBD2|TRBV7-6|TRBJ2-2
TGTGCCAGCAGCTTACGGCGGGAGGAGTTTCCCGGGGAGCTGTTTTTT
CASSLRREEFPGELFF
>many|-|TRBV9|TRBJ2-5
TGTGCCAGCAGCGTATCAGTAACTCTCCAAGAGACCCAGTACTTC
CASSVSVTLQETQYF
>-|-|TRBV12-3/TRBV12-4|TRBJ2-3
TGTGCCAGCAGTTCGGGAGCGGGTTCTAGCACAGATACGCAGTATTTT
CASSSGAGSSTDTQYF
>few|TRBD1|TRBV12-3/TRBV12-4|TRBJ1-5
TGTGCCAGCAGTTTCCTAGACAGGGGGAGCAATCAGCCCCAGCATTTT
CASSFLDRGSNQPQHF
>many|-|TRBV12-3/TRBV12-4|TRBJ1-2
TGTGCCAGCAGCAGGGACGAAATTAACTATGGCTACACCTTC
CASSRDEINYGYTF
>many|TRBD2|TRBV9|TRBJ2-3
TGTGCCAGCAGCGTAGGGGGGGGGAATTTTCCTAGCACAGATACGCAGTATTTT
CASSVGGGNFPSTDTQYF
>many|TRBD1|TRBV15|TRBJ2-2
TGTGCCACCAGCGGGGACAGGGGATACACCGGGGAGCTGTTTTTT
CATSGDRGYTGELFF
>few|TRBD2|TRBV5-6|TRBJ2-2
TGTGCCAGCAGCTTAGATAGCGGGATGTCCACCGGGGAGCTGTTTTTT
CASSLDSGMSTGELFF
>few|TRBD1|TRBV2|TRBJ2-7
TGTGCCAGCAGTGATTTCCGGGACAGTAACGAGCAGTACTTC
CASSDFRDSNEQYF
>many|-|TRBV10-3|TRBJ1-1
TGTGCCATCCGGGACAACCGGGAAGCTTTCTTT
CAIRDNREAFF
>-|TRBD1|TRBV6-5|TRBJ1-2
TGTGCCAGCACTTCCGGGACAGGCACCGCTCGGGGAGGCTACACCTTC
CASTSGTGTARGGYTF
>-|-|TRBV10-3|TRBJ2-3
TGTGCCATCAGTGAAGGCGATGGTCGAAATACGCAGTATTTT
CAISEGDGRNTQYF
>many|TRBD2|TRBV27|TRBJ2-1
TGTGCCAGCAGTTTAATTACCGGGACTACTGGCTACAATGAGCAGTTCTTC
CASSLITGTTGYNEQFF
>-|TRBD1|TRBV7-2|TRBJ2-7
TGTGCCAGCAGCTCCTACAGGGGGACCCACTACGAGCAGTACTTC
CASSSYRGTHYEQYF